One sample yielded the 10 T cell receptor beta chains listed below, sequenced in a study of cytomegalovirus exposure and HLA in healthy donors. In the PCR, 60 Vbeta and 13 Jbeta primers were used. Assay used: immunoSEQ multiplex PCR; TCRdb lists only in-frame clones, some missing. Among approximately 240,000 clones listed, about three quarters were seen once. Sequenced input: PBMCs. The receptors come from a woman in her fifties or sixties in good health and CMV-seropositive.

The chain employs TRBV11-3 and TRBJ2-1; D is perhaps TRBD2 (6 bases). Germline-derived CDR1 and CDR2 are SGHNT and YENEEA. V was cut by 2 bases and J by 8 bases, with 19 bases left in between. CDR3 size: 16 residues. The CDR3 DNA is TGTGCCAGCAGCTTAAATTCCGGGAGTGTTGGGGATGAGCAGTTCTTC. This translates into CASSLNSGSVGDEQFF.

The chain employs TRBV30 and TRBJ2-1; 7 bases map to TRBD1. Germline V lookup: CDR1 GTSNPN, CDR2 SVGIG (reference sequence). CDR3 size: 16 residues. The J segment lost 4 bases and the V segment lost 2 bases, leaving 11 bases of the junction unmatched. The CDR3 is CAWSTSWDSVYNEQFF. CDR3 coding DNA: TGTGCCTGGAGTACTTCATGGGACAGCGTTTACAATGAGCAGTTCTTC.

V and J are TRBV7-3 and TRBJ2-7; perhaps TRBD1 as D (6 bases). This CDR3 contains 14 residues. Germline V gene lookup returns CDR1 SGHTA and CDR2 FQGTGA. Trimming took 5 bases from V and 2 from J, leaving 13 bases between them. The CDR3 DNA reads as TGTGCCAGCAGCCAAGGGCAGGGGACCTACGAGCAGTACTTC. Translated, it gives CASSQGQGTYEQYF.

The gene calls are TRBV10-2 and TRBJ1-3, with 8 bases that match TRBD1. This CDR3 comprises 17 residues. V gave up 8 bases and J gave up 2 bases; unmatched junction bases: 14. In germline, CDR1 is WSHSY, CDR2 SAAADI. The CDR3 loop reads CASCWGQGARAGNTIYF. The CDR3 DNA reads TGCGCCAGCTGCTGGGGGCAGGGGGCGCGGGCTGGAAACACCATATATTTT.

The V call is TRBV11-2, the J call TRBJ2-7; D gene uncertain. This CDR3 is 12 amino acids long. V was clipped by 4 bases and J by 3 bases, with 7 bases between them. Germline CDR1 and CDR2: SGHAT and FQNNGV. For the CDR3, the DNA is TGTGCCAGCAGCTCCCGGGTCTACGAGCAGTACTTC. This encodes CASSSRVYEQYF.

The J gene is TRBJ1-4, the V gene TRBV30; 7 bases are a match to TRBD1. V shed 8 bases, J shed 3 bases, and the junction held 6 bases outside the gene matches. This CDR3 is built from 13 residues. The germline gives CDR1 GTSNPN, CDR2 SVGIG (reference sequence). The CDR3 protein is CAAHRGSNEKLFF. The CDR3 DNA is TGTGCCGCCCACAGGGGATCTAATGAAAAACTGTTTTTT.

The chain is built from TRBV6-5 and TRBJ1-1; 7 bases map to TRBD1. The CDR3 contains 15 residues. With 6 bases clipped from V and 1 base from J, the junction kept 8 bases outside the gene matches. Germline CDR1 reads MNHEY; CDR2 reads SVGAGI. The chain's CDR3 is CASSPARTGNTEAFF. Here the CDR3 DNA reads TGTGCCAGCAGCCCGGCCCGGACAGGGAACACTGAAGCTTTCTTT.

The rearrangement joins TRBV4-3 to TRBJ1-2; 12 bases map to TRBD1. The CDR3 runs to 18 residues. Germline CDR1 and CDR2: LGHNA and YSLEER. Trimming at V came to 4 bases and at J to 2 bases, leaving 11 bases not matched to a gene. In DNA form, the CDR3 reads TGCGCCAGCAGCCCCTCCCGGGACAGGGGGCGCTTGAACTATGGCTACACCTTC. Protein product: CASSPSRDRGRLNYGYTF.

This clone was detected only a few times. J is TRBJ2-4 and V is TRBV19, with a weak D call TRBD2 (6 bases). This CDR3 is built from 15 residues. The V end was cut by 2 bases, the J end by 1 base, with 9 bases between. Per germline, CDR1 LNHDA and CDR2 SQIVND (reference sequence). In DNA form, the CDR3 reads TGTGCCAGTAGTATAACGGGAGTGGCCAAAAACATTCAGTACTTC. This translates into CASSITGVAKNIQYF. Full variable domain (rest looked up from reference TRBV19 and TRBJ2-4): DGGITQSPKYLFRKEGQNVTLSCEQNLNHDAMYWYRQDPGQGLRLIYYSQIVNDFQKGDIAEGYSVSREKKESFPLTVTSAQKNPTAFYLCASSITGVAKNIQYFGAGTRLSVL.

The gene calls are TRBV30 and TRBJ2-7, with 10 bases fitting TRBD1. CDR1 and CDR2 (germline): GTSNPN, SVGIG (reference sequence). Trimming took 4 bases from V and 7 from J; bases not matched to a gene: 7. The CDR3 sequence is 13 residues long. The CDR3 DNA is TGTGCCTGGACCCGACAGGGGGCTAGTGAGCAGTACTTC. Its protein is CAWTRQGASEQYF.